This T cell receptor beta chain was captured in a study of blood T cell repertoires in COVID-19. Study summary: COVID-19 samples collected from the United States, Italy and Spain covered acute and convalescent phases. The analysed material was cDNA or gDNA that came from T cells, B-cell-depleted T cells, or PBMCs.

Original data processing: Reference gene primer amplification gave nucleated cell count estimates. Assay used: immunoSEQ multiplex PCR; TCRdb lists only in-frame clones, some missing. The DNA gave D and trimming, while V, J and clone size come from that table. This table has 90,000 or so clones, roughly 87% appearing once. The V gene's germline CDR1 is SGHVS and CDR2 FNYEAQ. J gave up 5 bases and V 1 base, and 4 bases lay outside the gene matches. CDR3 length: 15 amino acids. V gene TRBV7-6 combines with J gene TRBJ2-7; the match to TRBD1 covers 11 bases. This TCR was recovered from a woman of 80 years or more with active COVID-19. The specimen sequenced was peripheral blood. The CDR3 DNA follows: TGTGCCAGCAGCTTAGGGTGGGGACAGGGGGACGAGCAGTACTTC. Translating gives CASSLGWGQGDEQYF.